These 12 T cell receptor beta chains came from one sample sequenced in a study of T cells expressing NK-cell markers. TCRdb processed the 5' RACE reads again and assigns one entry to each CDR3 protein, with no DNA. The sample includes 450,000 to 600,000 distinct CDR3 sequences. The sequenced sample was blood T cells: a sorted CD56 or NKG2C T cell subset, CD4+ or CD8+ T cells, or bulk PBMC T cells (not recorded which). All receptors derive from a man between 18 and 29 years old in good health.

The chain's CDR3 is CSARELAEDTQYF. This chain joins TRBV20-1 and TRBJ2-3; the D call from TCRdb, TRBD2, cannot be confirmed without DNA. Germline values: CDR1 DFQATT, CDR2 SNEGSKA (reference sequence). This CDR3 has 13 amino acids.

The rearrangement uses TRBV6-2 or TRBV6-3 and TRBJ2-1; no DNA is available, so the TRBD2 call from TCRdb remains unchecked. CDR1 is MNHEY and CDR2 is SVGEGT in the germline V gene. This CDR3 spans 13 amino acids. CDR3 protein: CATSLKSANEQFF.

The chain is built from TRBV28 and TRBJ1-5. Germline V lookup: CDR1 MDHEN, CDR2 SYDVKM. The CDR3 sequence is 12 residues long. CDR3: CASSPSDQPQHF.

This sequence joins TRBV7-2 and TRBJ2-3; TCRdb gives TRBD2 as the D gene, but with no DNA this cannot be confirmed. CDR3 length: 15 amino acids. Germline V gene sequence: CDR1 SGHTA, CDR2 FQGNSA. CDR3 sequence reads: CASSPLELREAPQYF.

This chain links TRBV28 with TRBJ2-7. The CDR3 length is 14 residues. Germline V gene data show CDR1 as MDHEN and CDR2 as SYDVKM. The chain's CDR3 is CASRTSHSSYEQYF.

The chain is built from TRBV9 and TRBJ2-1; TCRdb designates TRBD1, a call that cannot be tested without DNA. CDR1 SGDLS and CDR2 YYNGEE come from the germline V gene. The CDR3 consists of 18 residues. The CDR3 loop is CASSAVPTGTSAYNEQFF.

The chain combines TRBV5-1 with TRBJ2-1; as DNA is missing, the TRBD1 call by TCRdb cannot be tested. The CDR3 runs to 14 residues. Germline V gives CDR1 SGHRS, CDR2 YFSETQ. The CDR3 protein is CASSLESGGDEQFF. The full variable domain, in which reference TRBV5-1 and TRBJ2-1 provide the parts outside the CDR3, is KAGVTQTPRYLIKTRGQQVTLSCSPISGHRSVSWYQQTPGQGLQFLFEYFSETQRNKGNFPGRFSGRQFSNSRSEMNVSTLELGDSALYLCASSLESGGDEQFFGPGTRLTVL.

The chain carries TRBV28 and TRBJ2-3. CDR1 MDHEN and CDR2 SYDVKM come from the germline V gene. The CDR3 runs 12 residues. The CDR3 loop is CASSHDGDTQYF.

V and J are TRBV4-2 and TRBJ2-1; lacking DNA, the TRBD1 call made by TCRdb goes unchecked. CDR3 length equals 12 residues. Germline lookup yields CDR1 LGHNA and CDR2 YNFKEQ. The CDR3 sequence is CASSQVTGGEFF.

This chain connects TRBV6-2 or TRBV6-3 to TRBJ2-7; TCRdb's assignment of TRBD2 cannot be checked, as there is no DNA. The germline V gene has CDR1 MNHEY and CDR2 SVGEGT. CDR3 size: 15 residues. The CDR3 protein is CASSYMTSGSGEQYF.

The genes are TRBV24-1 and TRBJ2-1. Germline V lookup: CDR1 KGHDR, CDR2 SFDVKD. The CDR3 loop spans 14 amino acids. CDR3 amino acids: CATSDKGVGNEQFF.

The chain carries TRBV20-1 and TRBJ1-5. The germline V gene has CDR1 DFQATT and CDR2 SNEGSKA (reference sequence). The CDR3 extends over 16 amino acids. The CDR3 sequence is CSARGYRDPSNQPQHF.